The 5 T cell receptor beta chains below were found in one sample sequenced in a study of Graves' ophthalmopathy and Graves' hyperthyroidism. Using RNA transcripts, the TCR beta CDR3 regions were amplified. The library came from an HTBI-primed first-round RT-PCR and a second-round multiplex PCR. Using its own MiXCR run on the multiplex PCR reads, TCRdb lists one record per CDR3 protein. The sample lists approximately 410,000 distinct CDR3 sequences, 15% seen once, with 5.5% to 8% in the top ten. The sequenced sample was peripheral blood. The receptor source for this set is a woman aged 18-29 years with stable Graves' hyperthyroidism.

The chain carries TRBV28 and TRBJ1-2, with 9 bases lining up with TRBD1. CDR1 is MDHEN, CDR2 SYDVKM, per germline. The junction had 14 bases not matched to a gene; V was cut back by 6 bases and J by 6 bases. The CDR3 totals 16 residues. Here the CDR3 reads CASRIGTGYMNHGYTF. CDR3 DNA sequence: TGTGCCAGCAGGATCGGGACAGGGTACATGAACCATGGCTACACCTTC.

The V gene is TRBV6-1, the J gene TRBJ2-7; 7 nucleotides line up with TRBD2. Trimming took 7 bases from V and 4 from J; bases not matched to a gene: 13. Germline CDR1 MNHNS, CDR2 SASEGT. The CDR3 has 15 residues. The CDR3 region has the DNA TGTGCCAGCACCCCGGCTCTTGGCGGGAGTTACGAGCAGTACTTC. This translates into CASTPALGGSYEQYF.

This clonotype has a count of ten or more. The chain joins TRBV6-1 to TRBJ2-2; 9 positions match TRBD1. J gave up 5 bases and V 5 bases, and 6 bases lay outside the gene matches. This CDR3 region has 15 residues. Looked up from germline, CDR1 is MNHNS and CDR2 is SASEGT. The DNA for the CDR3 is TGTGCCAGCAGTCGACAGGGACAGGGAACCGGGGAGCTGTTTTTT. The encoded protein is CASSRQGQGTGELFF.

This clonotype was observed at least ten times. The rearrangement uses TRBV6-1 and TRBJ2-7, with 11 bases fitting TRBD2. There are 16 residues in the CDR3. CDR1 and CDR2 from the germline V gene are MNHNS and SASEGT. Trimming cost V 5 bases and J 3 bases; bases outside gene matches: 9. Here the CDR3 DNA reads TGTGCCAGCAGTCAATTCGCGGGACTAGCGGACTACGAGCAGTACTTC. Residues: CASSQFAGLADYEQYF.

In its sample, this clonotype was seen many times. The chain has TRBV7-2 and TRBJ2-5; 7 positions match TRBD2. CDR1 SGHTA and CDR2 FQGNSA come from the germline V gene. The CDR3 is 17 amino acids. V trimming: 4 bases; J trimming: 4 bases; junction bases outside the gene matches: 15. DNA for the CDR3: TGTGCCAGCAGCTCGACCGGAGTGAGCGGGGTAACAGAGACCCAGTACTTC. As protein: CASSSTGVSGVTETQYF.